Below, 16 T cell receptor beta chains from the same sample are listed, as sequenced in a study of a mutant IDH1 vaccine in newly diagnosed glioma. Time point reported: week 5, during vaccination. All doses held 300 ug of mutant IDH1 20-mer peptide, with topical imiquimod. TCRdb keeps only in-frame clones here, not all; method: immunoSEQ multiplex PCR. The table records about 50,000 clones, about 86% of them present only once. Their antigens remain unidentified. This material consisted of PBMCs, taken from a glioma patient whose treatment included an IDH1 peptide vaccine. Receptors were obtained from a woman aged 45-65 years with glioma.

A single count supports this clone. The chain carries TRBV27 and TRBJ1-1; 7 bases map to TRBD1. V was pared by 5 bases and J by 1 base, with 7 bases of the junction left unmatched. The CDR3 contains 15 residues. Germline CDR1 and CDR2: MNHEY and SMNVEV (reference sequence). The CDR3 reads CASSTERTGNTEAFF. Written as DNA, the CDR3 is TGTGCCAGCAGTACAGAAAGGACAGGGAACACTGAAGCTTTCTTT.

The gene calls are TRBV5-1 and TRBJ2-5; tentatively, D is TRBD1 or TRBD2 (5 bases each). The CDR3 has 13 residues. V lost 0 bases, J lost 7 bases, and 10 bases lay in between. Germline CDR1 is SGHRS and CDR2 is YFSETQ. In DNA, the CDR3 is TGCGCCAGCAGCTTGGGTCAGGGAGTGACCCAGTACTTC. Translating gives CASSLGQGVTQYF. Full variable domain (missing parts from reference TRBV5-1 and TRBJ2-5): KAGVTQTPRYLIKTRGQQVTLSCSPISGHRSVSWYQQTPGQGLQFLFEYFSETQRNKGNFPGRFSGRQFSNSRSEMNVSTLELGDSALYLCASSLGQGVTQYFGPGTRLLVL.

The chain has TRBV28 and TRBJ2-3; D unclear. V shed 4 bases and J shed 1 base, with 6 bases lying between them. The CDR3 has 13 residues. Germline values: CDR1 MDHEN, CDR2 SYDVKM. The CDR3 DNA reads TGTGCCAGCAGTTCGATAGGCACAGATACGCAGTATTTT. Its protein product is CASSSIGTDTQYF. Complete variable domain (other parts from reference TRBV28 and TRBJ2-3): DVKVTQSSRYLVKRTGEKVFLECVQDMDHENMFWYRQDPGLGLRLIYFSYDVKMKEKGDIPEGYSVSREKKERFSLILESASTNQTSMYLCASSSIGTDTQYFGPGTRLTVL.

This clone was seen only once. The rearrangement joins TRBV5-4 to TRBJ1-1, with 8 bases that match TRBD1. This CDR3 contains 14 residues. From germline, CDR1 is SGHNT and CDR2 YYREEE (reference sequence). V trimming: 4 bases; J trimming: 4 bases; junction bases outside the gene matches: 6. The CDR3 reads CASSPLTGGTEAFF. Written as DNA, the CDR3 is TGTGCCAGCAGCCCCTTAACAGGGGGCACTGAAGCTTTCTTT.

The chain employs TRBV6-1 and TRBJ1-5, with D possibly matching TRBD1 (6 bases). The V gene lost 6 bases and the J gene lost 2 bases, with 11 bases spanning the gap. Per germline, CDR1 MNHNS and CDR2 SASEGT. The CDR3 has 14 amino acids. The CDR3 nucleotides are TGTGCCAGCAGCTTGAACAGGGGCAATCAGCCCCAGCATTTT. This encodes CASSLNRGNQPQHF.

This chain links TRBV7-2 with TRBJ1-1, with TRBD1 as a possible D gene (5 bases). Germline-derived CDR1 and CDR2 are SGHTA and FQGNSA. V was clipped by 2 bases and J by 1 base, with 11 bases between them. The CDR3 contains 15 residues. CDR3 sequence: CASSLLGAKNTEAFF. The CDR3 bases are TGTGCCAGCAGCTTACTAGGGGCGAAGAACACTGAAGCTTTCTTT.

This chain connects TRBV5-4 to TRBJ1-5; weak D call: TRBD1 (5 bases). CDR3 length: 14 amino acids. Germline CDR1 reads SGHNT; CDR2 reads YYREEE (reference sequence). V shed 6 bases and J shed 5 bases, with 15 bases lying between them. The CDR3 spells CASTATPGDQPQHF. CDR3 nucleotide sequence: TGTGCCAGCACCGCAACCCCGGGGGATCAGCCCCAGCATTTT.

The gene calls are TRBV7-9 and TRBJ2-2; D is ambiguous. The CDR3 covers 16 residues. V dropped 1 base and J dropped 0 bases, with 9 bases sitting between them. The germline gives CDR1 SEHNR, CDR2 FQNEAQ (reference sequence). The CDR3 region has the DNA TGTGCCAGCAGCTTAGATAGCAGCCCGAACACCGGGGAGCTGTTTTTT. Translation gives CASSLDSSPNTGELFF.

Written as DNA, the CDR3 is TGCAGCGGGAGGAACACCGGGGAGCTGTTTTTT. This codes for CSGRNTGELFF. The chain carries TRBV29-1 and TRBJ2-2; D not resolved. Germline-derived CDR1 and CDR2 are SQVTM and ANQGSEA. CDR3 length equals 11 residues. V was shortened by 7 bases and J by 1 base, with 4 bases between the two germline ends.

The rearrangement links TRBV7-2 to TRBJ1-1; no clear D gene. V was clipped by 1 base and J by 4 bases, with 10 bases between them. The V gene's germline CDR1 is SGHTA and CDR2 FQGNSA. The CDR3 spans 14 residues. The CDR3, as DNA: TGTGCCAGCAGCTTAGTCCCGGGGAGCACTGAAGCTTTCTTT. Encoded protein: CASSLVPGSTEAFF.

The rearrangement links TRBV6-5 to TRBJ1-1; maybe TRBD1 (6 bases). The CDR3 extends over 13 amino acids. The germline V gene encodes CDR1 MNHEY and CDR2 SVGAGI. V gave up 0 bases and J gave up 8 bases, with 10 bases separating them. The CDR3 DNA reads TGTGCCAGCAGTTACTCTTGGACAGCCGAAGCTTTCTTT. This encodes CASSYSWTAEAFF.

V and J are TRBV9 and TRBJ2-2; D might be TRBD1 or TRBD2, each matching 5 bases. Germline V gene lookup returns CDR1 SGDLS and CDR2 YYNGEE. This CDR3 is built from 15 residues. The ends were cut back, 3 bases at V and 1 base at J, with 10 bases in the middle. The CDR3 nucleotides are TGTGCCAGCAGCGGTGGGGACGGGAACACCGGGGAGCTGTTTTTT. It specifies CASSGGDGNTGELFF. Looking up the rest from reference TRBV9 and TRBJ2-2 gives the full variable domain: DSGVTQTPKHLITATGQRVTLRCSPRSGDLSVYWYQQSLDQGLQFLIQYYNGEERAKGNILERFSAQQFPDLHSELNLSSLELGDSALYFCASSGGDGNTGELFFGEGSRLTVL.

This CDR3 reads CASRPGLAGETQYF. The CDR3 bases are TGTGCCAGCAGACCCGGACTAGCGGGGGAGACCCAGTACTTC. J is TRBJ2-5 and V is TRBV5-4; 12 nucleotides agree with TRBD2. CDR1 and CDR2 (germline): SGHNT, YYREEE (reference sequence). This CDR3 is built from 14 residues. The V segment lost 5 bases and the J segment 5 bases; nucleotides outside the gene matches: 4.

This chain connects TRBV11-3 to TRBJ2-3; TRBD2 might be the D (6 bases). Germline values: CDR1 SGHNT, CDR2 YENEEA. V was trimmed by 2 bases and J by 0 bases, leaving 12 bases between them. The CDR3 totals 16 residues. The CDR3, as DNA: TGTGCCAGCAGCTTAAGGGCGGGGCCAAGCACAGATACGCAGTATTTT. This translates into CASSLRAGPSTDTQYF.

The J gene is TRBJ1-1, the V gene TRBV7-9; TRBD1 matches at 9 bases. Germline V lookup: CDR1 SEHNR, CDR2 FQNEAQ (reference sequence). The CDR3 sequence is 16 residues long. The J segment lost 1 base and the V segment lost 1 base, leaving 4 bases of the junction unmatched. CDR3 nucleotide sequence: TGTGCCAGCAGCTTAGACGGACAGGGGAAGAACACTGAAGCTTTCTTT. It codes for CASSLDGQGKNTEAFF.

This rearrangement joins TRBV9 to TRBJ2-1; 9 nucleotides align to TRBD2. Trimming removed 3 bases from V and 4 bases from J; junction bases left unmatched: 14. From germline, CDR1 is SGDLS and CDR2 YYNGEE. CDR3 size: 18 residues. The CDR3 DNA sequence: TGTGCCAGCAGCGCCTTGGAGGGGCGGGGGGGCTATTACAATGAGCAGTTCTTC. This encodes CASSALEGRGGYYNEQFF.